The next 20 T cell receptor beta chains were all read from a single sample in a study of blood T cell repertoires in COVID-19. This table comes from immunoSEQ multiplex PCR, and its TCRdb copy is limited to in-frame clones, with some not included. The sample contains some 510,000 clones, around 87% of which appear only once. The sample consisted of PBMCs or T cells enriched from blood (not recorded which). The source is a woman in her 40s who had recovered from COVID-19.

This chain connects TRBV25-1 to TRBJ1-6; 7 bases map to TRBD1. Germline lookup yields CDR1 MGHDK and CDR2 SYGVNS. This CDR3 is 13 amino acids long. Germline trimming cut 6 bases from V and 10 bases from J; bases unmatched to any gene: 6. CDR3 amino acids: CASSPTGYSPLHF. The CDR3 DNA is TGTGCCAGCAGCCCGACAGGGTACTCACCCCTCCACTTT. Together with reference TRBV25-1 and TRBJ1-6, the CDR3 gives the full variable domain: EADIYQTPRYLVIGTGKKITLECSQTMGHDKMYWYQQDPGMELHLIHYSYGVNSTEKGDLSSESTVSRIRTEHFPLTLESARPSHTSQYLCASSPTGYSPLHFGNGTRLTVT.

CDR3 bases: TGTGCCAGCAGGACAGGGGGCGATGGCTACACCTTC. Translated: CASRTGGDGYTF. This chain uses TRBV2 with TRBJ1-2, with 10 nucleotides matching TRBD1. The V gene's germline CDR1 is SNHLY and CDR2 FYNNEI. V shed 6 bases and J 6 bases; nucleotides not matched to a gene: 1. CDR3 length: 12 amino acids.

The chain recombines TRBV5-1 with TRBJ2-7; 7 bases are shared with TRBD1. Germline CDR1 is SGHRS and CDR2 is YFSETQ. The ends lost 7 bases at V and 0 bases at J; junction bases unmatched: 4. The CDR3 spans 13 residues. The CDR3 DNA follows: TGCGCCAGCTTAGGGGACAGCTCCTACGAGCAGTACTTC. Translation gives CASLGDSSYEQYF.

The chain uses TRBV18 and TRBJ1-5; possibly TRBD1 for D (6 bases). Germline values: CDR1 KGHSH, CDR2 LQKENI. The CDR3 sequence is 15 residues long. V was pared by 1 base and J by 6 bases, with 13 bases between. CDR3 protein: CASSPRAGDGQPQHF. In nucleotides, the CDR3 is TGTGCCAGCTCACCACGGGCAGGGGACGGTCAGCCCCAGCATTTT.

The chain uses TRBV14 and TRBJ1-1; D is perhaps TRBD1 (5 bases). This CDR3 contains 15 residues. Trimming left V 2 bases short and J 1 base short, with 11 bases between. In germline, CDR1 is SGHDN, CDR2 FVKESK. The CDR3 protein is CASSQYTGGNTEAFF. The CDR3 DNA reads as TGTGCCAGCAGCCAATACACCGGGGGGAACACTGAAGCTTTCTTT.

This chain connects TRBV2 to TRBJ1-1; no reliable D call. Germline CDR1 reads SNHLY; CDR2 reads FYNNEI. CDR3 length: 13 residues. Trimming shortened V by 7 bases and J by 0 bases, and 9 bases separated the two germline ends. CDR3 amino acids: CASINYMNTEAFF. The CDR3 region has the DNA TGTGCCAGCATCAATTACATGAACACTGAAGCTTTCTTT. The whole variable domain, remainder taken from reference TRBV2 and TRBJ1-1, is EPEVTQTPSHQVTQMGQEVILRCVPISNHLYFYWYRQILGQKVEFLVSFYNNEISEKSEIFDDQFSVERPDGSNFTLKIRSTKLEDSAMYFCASINYMNTEAFFGQGTRLTVV.

The J gene is TRBJ1-5, the V gene TRBV18; D not certain. The CDR3 totals 14 residues. V dropped 2 bases and J dropped 2 bases, with 7 bases sitting between them. Germline-derived CDR1 and CDR2 are KGHSH and LQKENI. CDR3 sequence: CASSPAAGNQPQHF. The CDR3 nucleotides read TGTGCCAGCTCACCAGCGGCAGGCAATCAGCCCCAGCATTTT.

The rearrangement joins TRBV15 to TRBJ2-1; 7 bases match TRBD1. The CDR3 has 16 amino acids. The germline CDR1 and CDR2 sequences are LNHNV and YYDKDF (reference sequence). V shed 0 bases and J 10 bases; nucleotides not matched to a gene: 12. The CDR3 loop reads CATSRDRPPGGREQFF. The CDR3 DNA is TGTGCCACCAGCAGAGATCGGCCGCCAGGGGGACGGGAGCAGTTCTTC.

The chain is built from TRBV4-1 and TRBJ1-2, with TRBD1 matching over 8 bases. V lost 3 bases, J lost 3 bases, and 3 bases stayed unmatched. Per the germline V gene, CDR1 is MGHRA and CDR2 is YSYEKL. The CDR3 spans 14 residues. DNA of the CDR3: TGCGCCAGCAGCCACCGGACAGGGTACTATGGCTACACCTTC. This sequence encodes CASSHRTGYYGYTF.

The chain links TRBV4-1 to TRBJ1-2; TRBD1 agrees at 9 bases. Germline V gene lookup returns CDR1 MGHRA and CDR2 YSYEKL. The CDR3 runs 17 residues. V gave up 3 bases and J gave up 1 base; unmatched junction bases: 9. The CDR3 nucleotides are TGCGCCAGCAGCCAGCCGGGACAGGGAGTCGGTAACTATGGCTACACCTTC. Amino acid sequence: CASSQPGQGVGNYGYTF.

The chain uses TRBV12-3 or TRBV12-4 and TRBJ1-5; D remains unclear. CDR3 length: 13 residues. Trimming took 3 bases from V and 3 from J, leaving 6 bases between them. CDR3 DNA: TGTGCCAGCAGTTTCAGGAACAATCAGCCCCAGCATTTT. As protein: CASSFRNNQPQHF.

The rearrangement uses TRBV14 and TRBJ2-7; 7 bases match TRBD1. Germline V gene sequence: CDR1 SGHDN, CDR2 FVKESK. V lost 3 bases, J lost 0 bases, and 2 bases stayed unmatched. The CDR3 consists of 14 residues. CDR3 loop: CASSHWDSSYEQYF. CDR3 nucleotide sequence: TGTGCCAGCAGCCACTGGGACAGCTCCTACGAGCAGTACTTC.

The rearrangement links TRBV6-1 to TRBJ1-1; a possible D gene is TRBD1 (5 bases). Germline loops: CDR1 MNHNS, CDR2 SASEGT. The CDR3 is 13 residues long. The V end lost 3 bases, the J end lost 4 bases, and 9 bases lay between the germline ends. CDR3 bases: TGTGCCAGCAGTGAGAAAAGGGGCACTGAAGCTTTCTTT. This encodes CASSEKRGTEAFF.

The chain joins TRBV27 to TRBJ2-1, with D tentatively TRBD2 (5 bases). CDR1 and CDR2 from the germline V gene are MNHEY and SMNVEV (reference sequence). Trimming left V 3 bases short and J 2 bases short, with 17 bases between. The CDR3 length is 17 residues. CDR3 loop: CASSFTQRLRTYNEQFF. The CDR3 DNA reads TGTGCCAGCAGTTTTACCCAACGACTAAGAACCTACAATGAGCAGTTCTTC.

The V call is TRBV19, the J call TRBJ1-1, with D unclear. CDR1 and CDR2 from the germline V gene are LNHDA and SQIVND (reference sequence). This CDR3 has 13 amino acids. Trimming stripped 5 bases from V and 1 base from J, with 8 bases between. CDR3 residues: CASSGAQNTEAFF. CDR3 nucleotide sequence: TGTGCCAGTAGTGGAGCACAGAACACTGAAGCTTTCTTT. Full variable domain (remainder filled in from reference TRBV19 and TRBJ1-1): DGGITQSPKYLFRKEGQNVTLSCEQNLNHDAMYWYRQDPGQGLRLIYYSQIVNDFQKGDIAEGYSVSREKKESFPLTVTSAQKNPTAFYLCASSGAQNTEAFFGQGTRLTVV.

This clone was recorded once. V gene TRBV6-4 combines with J gene TRBJ2-4; 7 nucleotides agree with TRBD2. Trimming at V came to 7 bases and at J to 0 bases, leaving 9 bases not matched to a gene. CDR1 is MRHNA, CDR2 SNTAGT, per germline. The CDR3 loop spans 16 amino acids. This CDR3 is CASKERRGLAKNIQYF. CDR3 sequence (DNA): TGTGCCAGCAAGGAAAGGCGGGGGTTAGCCAAAAACATTCAGTACTTC.

Only a few counts were recorded for this clone. This rearrangement joins TRBV15 to TRBJ2-2; TRBD2 might be the D (6 bases). This CDR3 contains 16 residues. The V end was cut by 2 bases, the J end by 11 bases, with 21 bases between. The germline gives CDR1 LNHNV, CDR2 YYDKDF (reference sequence). The CDR3 bases are TGTGCCACCAGCAGAAGAGGCGGGGAGTGGGCGAGAGAGCTGTTTTTT. Translated, it gives CATSRRGGEWARELFF. Full variable domain (missing parts from reference TRBV15 and TRBJ2-2): DAMVIQNPRYQVTQFGKPVTLSCSQTLNHNVMYWYQQKSSQAPKLLFHYYDKDFNNEADTPDNFQSRRPNTSFCFLDIRSPGLGDTAMYLCATSRRGGEWARELFFGEGSRLTVL.

DNA for the CDR3: TGTGCCAGCAGCTTTTTTTTCACTTGGGACAGGGGCACTGAAGCTTTCTTT. This codes for CASSFFFTWDRGTEAFF. The chain is built from TRBV13 and TRBJ1-1; 10 nucleotides line up with TRBD1. Germline trimming cut 3 bases from V and 4 bases from J; bases unmatched to any gene: 11. This CDR3 region has 17 residues. The germline gives CDR1 PRHDT, CDR2 FYEKMQ (reference sequence).

The chain carries TRBV5-1 and TRBJ2-3, with D maybe TRBD1 (6 bases). V was trimmed by 6 bases and J by 2 bases, leaving 13 bases between them. CDR3 size: 14 residues. The germline V gene has CDR1 SGHRS and CDR2 YFSETQ. The CDR3 spells CASTPNRDTDTQYF. In nucleotides, the CDR3 is TGCGCCAGCACACCAAACAGGGACACAGATACGCAGTATTTT.

The V and J genes are TRBV11-2 and TRBJ1-2; tentative D call: TRBD1 (6 bases). This CDR3 region has 15 residues. The V gene's germline CDR1 is SGHAT and CDR2 FQNNGV. V shed 0 bases and J shed 5 bases, with 13 bases lying between them. The CDR3 region is CASSLETGRYYGYTF. In DNA, the CDR3 is TGTGCCAGCAGCTTAGAAACAGGGCGGTATTATGGCTACACCTTC.